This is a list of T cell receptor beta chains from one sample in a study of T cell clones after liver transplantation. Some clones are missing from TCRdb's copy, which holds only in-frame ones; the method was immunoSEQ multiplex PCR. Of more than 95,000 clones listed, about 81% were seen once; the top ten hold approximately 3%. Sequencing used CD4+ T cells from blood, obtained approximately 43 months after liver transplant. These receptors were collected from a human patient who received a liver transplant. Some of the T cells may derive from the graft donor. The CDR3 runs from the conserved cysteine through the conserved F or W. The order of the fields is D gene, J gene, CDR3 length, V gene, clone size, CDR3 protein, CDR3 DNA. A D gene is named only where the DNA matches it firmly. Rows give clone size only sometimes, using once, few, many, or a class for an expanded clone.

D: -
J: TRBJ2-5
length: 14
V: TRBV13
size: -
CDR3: CASSRRTELGTQYF
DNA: TGTGCCAGCAGCCGAAGGACCGAACTGGGGACCCAGTACTTC

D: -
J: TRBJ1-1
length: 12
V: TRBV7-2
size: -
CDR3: CASSFEDTEAFF
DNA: TGTGCCAGCAGCTTCGAGGACACTGAAGCTTTCTTT

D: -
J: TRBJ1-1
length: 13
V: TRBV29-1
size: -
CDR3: CSVDPDVGIEAFF
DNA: TGCAGCGTTGACCCCGACGTTGGGATTGAAGCTTTCTTT

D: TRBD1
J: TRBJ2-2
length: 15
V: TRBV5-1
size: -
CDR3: CASSLGTANTGELFF
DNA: TGCGCCAGCAGCCTCGGGACAGCGAACACCGGGGAGCTGTTTTTT

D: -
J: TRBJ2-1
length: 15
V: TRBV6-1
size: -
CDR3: CASSEMGGIGNEQFF
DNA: TGTGCCAGCAGTGAAATGGGCGGGATAGGTAATGAGCAGTTCTTC

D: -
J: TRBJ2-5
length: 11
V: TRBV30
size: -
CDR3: CAWSLKETQYF
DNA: TGTGCCTGGAGCCTAAAAGAGACCCAGTACTTC

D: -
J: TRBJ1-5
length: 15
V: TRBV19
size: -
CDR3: CASSIVGQSNQPQHF
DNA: TGTGCCAGTAGTATAGTGGGGCAGAGCAATCAGCCCCAGCATTTT

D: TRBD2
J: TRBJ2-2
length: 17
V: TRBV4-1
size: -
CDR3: CASSQELGTSVGGELFF
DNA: TGCGCCAGCAGCCAAGAGTTAGGTACTAGCGTGGGCGGGGAGCTGTTTTTT

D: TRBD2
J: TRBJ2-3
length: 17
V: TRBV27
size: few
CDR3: CASSLLTSGRAGDTQYF
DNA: TGTGCCAGCAGTTTACTAACTAGCGGGAGGGCGGGAGATACGCAGTATTTT

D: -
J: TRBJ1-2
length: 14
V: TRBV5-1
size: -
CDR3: CASSSRGDNYGYTF
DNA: TGCGCCAGCAGCTCCCGGGGGGATAACTATGGCTACACCTTC

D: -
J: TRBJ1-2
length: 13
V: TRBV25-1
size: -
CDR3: CASKGTANYGYTF
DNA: TGTGCCAGCAAGGGGACGGCTAACTATGGCTACACCTTC

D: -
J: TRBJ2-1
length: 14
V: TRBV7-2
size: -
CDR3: CASSLAFANNEQFF
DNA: TGTGCCAGCAGCTTAGCGTTCGCCAACAATGAGCAGTTCTTC

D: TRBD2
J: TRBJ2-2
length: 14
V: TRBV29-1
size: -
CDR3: CSVGALAGTGELFF
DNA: TGCAGCGTTGGGGCCCTAGCGGGTACCGGGGAGCTGTTTTTT

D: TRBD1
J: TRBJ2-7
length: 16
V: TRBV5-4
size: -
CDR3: CASTLRAGTGTYEQYF
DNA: TGTGCCAGCACCCTCCGCGCAGGGACAGGGACCTACGAGCAGTACTTC

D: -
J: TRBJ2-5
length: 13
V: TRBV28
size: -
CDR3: CASSFTGEETQYF
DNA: TGTGCCAGCAGTTTCACGGGGGAAGAGACCCAGTACTTC

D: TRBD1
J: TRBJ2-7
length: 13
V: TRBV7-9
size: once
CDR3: CATSRTGGFEQYF
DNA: TGTGCCACCTCCCGGACAGGGGGTTTTGAGCAGTACTTC

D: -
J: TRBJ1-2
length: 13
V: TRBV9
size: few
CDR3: CASSDTLGNGYTF
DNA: TGTGCCAGCAGTGACACCTTAGGAAATGGCTACACCTTC

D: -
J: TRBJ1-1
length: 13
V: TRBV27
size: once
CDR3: CASGPVPVTEAFF
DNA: TGTGCCAGCGGCCCAGTTCCGGTCACTGAAGCTTTCTTT

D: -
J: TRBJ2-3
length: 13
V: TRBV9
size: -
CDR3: CASSSSRGDTQYF
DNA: TGTGCCAGCAGCTCTAGTAGGGGGGATACGCAGTATTTT

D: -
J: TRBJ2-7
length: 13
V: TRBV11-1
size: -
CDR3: CASTPDRDYEQYF
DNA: TGTGCCAGCACCCCGGACAGAGACTACGAGCAGTACTTC

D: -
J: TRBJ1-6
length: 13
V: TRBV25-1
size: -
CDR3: CASSETHNSPLHF
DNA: TGTGCCAGCAGTGAAACTCATAATTCACCCCTCCACTTT

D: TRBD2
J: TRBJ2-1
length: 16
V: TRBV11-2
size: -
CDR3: CASSSPRTSGRALQFF
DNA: TGTGCCAGCAGCTCACCTAGGACTAGCGGGAGGGCCCTGCAGTTCTTC

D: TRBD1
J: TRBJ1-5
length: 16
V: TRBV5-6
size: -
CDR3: CASSFRQGGFNQPQHF
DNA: TGTGCCAGCAGCTTTAGACAGGGAGGCTTCAATCAGCCCCAGCATTTT

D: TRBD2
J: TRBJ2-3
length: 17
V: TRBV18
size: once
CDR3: CASSPLAGGLRTDTQYF
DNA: TGTGCCAGCTCACCTTTAGCGGGGGGGCTCCGCACAGATACGCAGTATTTT

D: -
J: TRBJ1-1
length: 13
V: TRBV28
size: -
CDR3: CASSQVMNTEAFF
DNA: TGTGCCAGCAGCCAGGTCATGAACACTGAAGCTTTCTTT

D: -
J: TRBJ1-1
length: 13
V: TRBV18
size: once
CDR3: CASSLPRNTEAFF
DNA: TGTGCCAGCTCCCTCCCAAGGAACACTGAAGCTTTCTTT

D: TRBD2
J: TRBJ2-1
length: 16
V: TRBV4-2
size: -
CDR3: CASSQSPSGAINEQFF
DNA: TGTGCCAGCAGCCAATCTCCTAGCGGGGCTATCAATGAGCAGTTCTTC

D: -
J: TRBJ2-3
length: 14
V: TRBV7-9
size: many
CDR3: CASSLSQGTDTQYF
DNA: TGTGCCAGCAGCTTGAGTCAGGGTACAGATACGCAGTATTTT

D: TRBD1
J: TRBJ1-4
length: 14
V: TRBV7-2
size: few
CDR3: CASSHGQGAEKLFF
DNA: TGTGCCAGCAGCCACGGACAGGGGGCGGAAAAACTGTTTTTT

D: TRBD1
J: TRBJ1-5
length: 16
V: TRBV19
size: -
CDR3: CASSTGQGRANQPQHF
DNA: TGTGCCAGTAGTACGGGACAGGGGCGGGCCAATCAGCCCCAGCATTTT

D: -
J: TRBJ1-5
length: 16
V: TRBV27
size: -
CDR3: CASSQNTGNSNQPQHF
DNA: TGTGCCAGCAGTCAGAACACAGGAAATAGCAATCAGCCCCAGCATTTT

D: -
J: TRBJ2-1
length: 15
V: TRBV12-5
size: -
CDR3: CASGLVGYPGDEQFF
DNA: TGTGCTAGTGGTTTGGTTGGTTACCCCGGCGATGAGCAGTTCTTC

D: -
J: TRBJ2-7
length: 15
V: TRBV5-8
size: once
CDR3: CASSVGRIAGHEQYF
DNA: TGTGCCAGCAGCGTAGGGAGGATAGCAGGTCACGAGCAGTACTTC

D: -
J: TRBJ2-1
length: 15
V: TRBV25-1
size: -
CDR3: CASSEPGGVSQVQFF
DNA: TGTGCCAGCAGTGAACCCGGAGGAGTGTCCCAGGTACAGTTCTTC

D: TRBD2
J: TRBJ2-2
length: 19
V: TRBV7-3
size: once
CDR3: CASSSRGLAGSGQTGELFF
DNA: TGTGCCAGCAGCTCCAGGGGACTAGCGGGATCGGGGCAGACCGGGGAGCTGTTTTTT

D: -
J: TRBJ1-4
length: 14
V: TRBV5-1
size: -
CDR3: CASSAIWSNEKLFF
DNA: TGCGCCAGCAGCGCTATATGGAGCAATGAAAAACTGTTTTTT

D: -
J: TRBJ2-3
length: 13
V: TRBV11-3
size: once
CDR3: CASSLDQADTQYF
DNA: TGTGCCAGCAGCTTAGACCAGGCAGATACGCAGTATTTT

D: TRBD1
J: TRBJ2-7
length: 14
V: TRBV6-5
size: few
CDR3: CASSRGTGGDEQYF
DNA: TGTGCCAGCAGCCGCGGGACAGGGGGCGACGAGCAGTACTTC

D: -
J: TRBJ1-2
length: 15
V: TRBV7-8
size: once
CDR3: CASSLTGEQGFGYTF
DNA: TGTGCCAGCAGCTTAACTGGGGAACAGGGCTTCGGCTACACCTTC

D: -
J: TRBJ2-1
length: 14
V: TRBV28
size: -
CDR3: CASSTGQGYNEQFF
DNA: TGTGCCAGCAGTACAGGACAAGGTTACAATGAGCAGTTCTTC

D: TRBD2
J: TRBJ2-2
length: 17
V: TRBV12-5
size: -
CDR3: CASGSAGLAGGIGELFF
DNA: TGTGCTAGTGGTTCCGCGGGACTAGCGGGAGGGATCGGGGAGCTGTTTTTT

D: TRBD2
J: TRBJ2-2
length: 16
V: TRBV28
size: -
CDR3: CASSEAGGPNTGELFF
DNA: TGTGCCAGCAGTGAAGCGGGAGGGCCGAACACCGGGGAGCTGTTTTTT

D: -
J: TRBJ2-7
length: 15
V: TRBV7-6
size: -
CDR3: CASSPGTPSSYEQYF
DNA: TGTGCCAGCAGCCCCGGGACTCCCAGCTCCTACGAGCAGTACTTC

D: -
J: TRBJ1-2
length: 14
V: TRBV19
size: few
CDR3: CASSNDPRGYGYTF
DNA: TGTGCCAGTAGTAACGACCCAAGGGGGTATGGCTACACCTTC

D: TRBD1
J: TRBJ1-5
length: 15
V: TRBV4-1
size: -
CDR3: CASSLDRGQRQPQHF
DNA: TGCGCCAGCAGCCTGGACAGGGGCCAAAGACAGCCCCAGCATTTT

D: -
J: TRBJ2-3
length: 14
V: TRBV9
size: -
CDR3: CASSGGGHTDTQYF
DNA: TGTGCCAGCAGCGGAGGGGGACACACAGATACGCAGTATTTT

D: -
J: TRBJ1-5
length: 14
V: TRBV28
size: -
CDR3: CASTRQARNQPQHF
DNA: TGTGCCAGCACACGACAGGCCCGCAATCAGCCCCAGCATTTT

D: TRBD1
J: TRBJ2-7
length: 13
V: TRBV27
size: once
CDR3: CASSDRGLYEQYF
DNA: TGTGCCAGCTCGGACAGGGGGCTCTACGAGCAGTACTTC

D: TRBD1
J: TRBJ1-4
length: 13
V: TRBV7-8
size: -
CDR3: CAAGTGGGEKLFF
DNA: TGTGCCGCCGGGACAGGGGGAGGCGAAAAACTGTTTTTT

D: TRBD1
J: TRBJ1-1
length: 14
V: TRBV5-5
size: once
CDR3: CASSWGQGNTEAFF
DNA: TGTGCCAGCAGCTGGGGACAGGGGAACACTGAAGCTTTCTTT

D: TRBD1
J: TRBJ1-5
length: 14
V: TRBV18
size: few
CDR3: CASSTQGADQPQHF
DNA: TGTGCCAGCTCAACTCAGGGGGCGGACCAGCCCCAGCATTTT

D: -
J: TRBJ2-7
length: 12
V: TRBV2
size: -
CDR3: CASRDRAYEQYF
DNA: TGTGCCTCCCGGGACCGAGCCTACGAGCAGTACTTC

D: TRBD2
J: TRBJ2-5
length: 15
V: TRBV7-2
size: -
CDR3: CASSLGPLAGETQYF
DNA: TGTGCCAGCAGTCTCGGGCCCTTAGCGGGAGAGACCCAGTACTTC